This section outlines one T cell receptor (beta chain) sequence together with its context. The CDR3 consists of 16 residues. The junction had 6 bases not matched to a gene; V was cut back by 4 bases and J by 2 bases. Germline CDR1 SGHDN, CDR2 FVKESK. This record belongs to a study of T cell changes during pregnancy in multiple sclerosis. Generated by immunoSEQ multiplex PCR, the TCRdb table keeps only in-frame clones and is missing some. The table lists some 110,000 clones, under 95% of them singletons. The input for sequencing was peripheral blood, taken after pregnancy. The gene calls are TRBV14 and TRBJ2-5; 11 positions agree with TRBD1. The source of this sequence is a female donor with multiple sclerosis, enrolled in a pregnancy study. CDR3 coding DNA: TGTGCCAGCAGCCTGCGGACAGGGGGCTGGCAAGAGACCCAGTACTTC. It is translated as CASSLRTGGWQETQYF. Full variable domain (rest looked up from reference TRBV14 and TRBJ2-5): EAGVTQFPSHSVIEKGQTVTLRCDPISGHDNLYWYRRVMGKEIKFLLHFVKESKQDESGMPNNRFLAERTGGTYSTLKVQPAELEDSGVYFCASSLRTGGWQETQYFGPGTRLLVL.